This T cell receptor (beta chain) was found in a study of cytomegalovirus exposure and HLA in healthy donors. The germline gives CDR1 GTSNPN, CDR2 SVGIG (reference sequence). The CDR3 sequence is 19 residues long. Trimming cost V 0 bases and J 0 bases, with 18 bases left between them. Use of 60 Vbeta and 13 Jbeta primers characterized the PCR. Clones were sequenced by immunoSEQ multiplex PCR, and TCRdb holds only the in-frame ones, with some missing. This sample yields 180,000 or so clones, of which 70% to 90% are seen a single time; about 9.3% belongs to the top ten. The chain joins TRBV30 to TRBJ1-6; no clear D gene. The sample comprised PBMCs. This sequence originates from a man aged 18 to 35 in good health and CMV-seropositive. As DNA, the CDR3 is TGTGCCTGGAGTGTTTGGTTTGGAAGCGAGAGCTCCTATAATTCACCCCTCCACTTT. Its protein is CAWSVWFGSESSYNSPLHF.